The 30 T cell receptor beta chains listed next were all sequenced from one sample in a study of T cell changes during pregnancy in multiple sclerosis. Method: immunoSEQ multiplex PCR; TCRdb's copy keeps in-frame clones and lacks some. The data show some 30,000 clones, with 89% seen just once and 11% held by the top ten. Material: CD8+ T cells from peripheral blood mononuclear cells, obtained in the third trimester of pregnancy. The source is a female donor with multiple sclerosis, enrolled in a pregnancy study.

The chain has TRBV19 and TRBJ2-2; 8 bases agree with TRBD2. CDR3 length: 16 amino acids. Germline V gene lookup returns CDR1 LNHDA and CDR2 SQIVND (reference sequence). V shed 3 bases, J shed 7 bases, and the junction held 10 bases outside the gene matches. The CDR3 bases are TGTGCCAGTAGTATGCGGATAGCGGGGCCTCTCGGGGAGCTGTTTTTT. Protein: CASSMRIAGPLGELFF.

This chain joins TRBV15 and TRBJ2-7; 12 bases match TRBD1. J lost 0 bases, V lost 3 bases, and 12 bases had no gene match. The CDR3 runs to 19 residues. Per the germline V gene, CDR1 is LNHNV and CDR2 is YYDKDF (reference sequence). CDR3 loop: CATSRHPGTGGFTSYEQYF. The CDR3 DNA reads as TGTGCCACCAGCAGGCACCCCGGGACAGGGGGCTTCACCTCCTACGAGCAGTACTTC.

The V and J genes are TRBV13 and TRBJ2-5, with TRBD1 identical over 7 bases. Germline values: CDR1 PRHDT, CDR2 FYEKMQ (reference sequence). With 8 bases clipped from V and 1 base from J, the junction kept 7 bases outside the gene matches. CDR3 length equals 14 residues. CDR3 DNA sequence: TGTGCCAGCGGAACCTGGGACAGCCAAGAGACCCAGTACTTC. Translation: CASGTWDSQETQYF. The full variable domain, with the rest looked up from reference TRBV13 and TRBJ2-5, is AAGVIQSPRHLIKEKRETATLKCYPIPRHDTVYWYQQGPGQDPQFLISFYEKMQSDKGSIPDRFSAQQFSDYHSELNMSSLELGDSALYFCASGTWDSQETQYFGPGTRLLVL.

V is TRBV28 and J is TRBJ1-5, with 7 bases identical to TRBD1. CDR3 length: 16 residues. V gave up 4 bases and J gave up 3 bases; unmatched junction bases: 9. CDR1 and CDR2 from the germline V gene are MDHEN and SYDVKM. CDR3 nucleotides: TGTGCCAGCAGTTCCTACCGGGACAGTTACAATCAGCCCCAGCATTTT. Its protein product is CASSSYRDSYNQPQHF. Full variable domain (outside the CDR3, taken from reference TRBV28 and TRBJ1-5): DVKVTQSSRYLVKRTGEKVFLECVQDMDHENMFWYRQDPGLGLRLIYFSYDVKMKEKGDIPEGYSVSREKKERFSLILESASTNQTSMYLCASSSYRDSYNQPQHFGDGTRLSIL.

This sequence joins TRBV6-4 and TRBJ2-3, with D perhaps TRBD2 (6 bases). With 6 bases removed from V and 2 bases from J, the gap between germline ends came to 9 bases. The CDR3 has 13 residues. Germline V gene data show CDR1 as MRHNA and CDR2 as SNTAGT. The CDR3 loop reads CASSGSDTDTQYF. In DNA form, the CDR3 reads TGTGCCAGCAGCGGGAGTGACACAGATACGCAGTATTTT.

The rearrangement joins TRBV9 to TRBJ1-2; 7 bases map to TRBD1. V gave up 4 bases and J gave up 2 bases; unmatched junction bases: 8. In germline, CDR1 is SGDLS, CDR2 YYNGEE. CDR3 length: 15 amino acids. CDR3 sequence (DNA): TGTGCCAGCAGCTACAACACACAGGGGAACTATGGCTACACCTTC. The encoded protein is CASSYNTQGNYGYTF.

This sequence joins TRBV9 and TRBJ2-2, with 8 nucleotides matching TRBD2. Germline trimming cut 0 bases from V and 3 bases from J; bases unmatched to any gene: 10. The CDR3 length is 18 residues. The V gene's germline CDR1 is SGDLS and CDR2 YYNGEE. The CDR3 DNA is TGTGCCAGCAGCGTAGCTGTGAGGGCGGGAGGAGACACCGGGGAGCTGTTTTTT. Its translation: CASSVAVRAGGDTGELFF.

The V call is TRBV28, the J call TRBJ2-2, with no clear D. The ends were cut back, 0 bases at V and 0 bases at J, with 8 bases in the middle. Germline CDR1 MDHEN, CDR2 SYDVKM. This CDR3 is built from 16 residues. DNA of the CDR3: TGTGCCAGCAGTTTATGGGCGGATGCGAACACCGGGGAGCTGTTTTTT. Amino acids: CASSLWADANTGELFF.

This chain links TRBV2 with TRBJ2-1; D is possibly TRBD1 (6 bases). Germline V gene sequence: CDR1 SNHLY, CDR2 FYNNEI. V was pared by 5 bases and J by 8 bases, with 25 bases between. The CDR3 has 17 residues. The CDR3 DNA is TGTGCCAGCAGTCCTTATACCGGGACAAGGGGTATCGATGAGCAGTTCTTC. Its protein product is CASSPYTGTRGIDEQFF.

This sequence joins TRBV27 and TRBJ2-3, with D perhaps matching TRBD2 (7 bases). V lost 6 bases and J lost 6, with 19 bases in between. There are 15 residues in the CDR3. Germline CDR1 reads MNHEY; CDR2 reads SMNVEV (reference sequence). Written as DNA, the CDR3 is TGTGCCAGCAGCACTGGGGGCGGGAGAGGGGATACGCAGTATTTT. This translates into CASSTGGGRGDTQYF.

The CDR3 reads CASSHSGTQYF. CDR3 nucleotides: TGCGCCAGCAGCCATTCGGGTACGCAGTATTTT. The rearrangement links TRBV4-1 to TRBJ2-3; D unresolved. The germline V gene has CDR1 MGHRA and CDR2 YSYEKL. V was cut by 3 bases and J by 8 bases, with 6 bases left in between. The CDR3 is made up of 11 amino acids.

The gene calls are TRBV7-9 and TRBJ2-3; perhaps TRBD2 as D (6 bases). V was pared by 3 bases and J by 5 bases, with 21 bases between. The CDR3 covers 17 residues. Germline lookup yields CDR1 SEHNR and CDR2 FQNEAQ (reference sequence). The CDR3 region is CASSFSVVTGEKDTQYF. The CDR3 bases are TGTGCCAGCAGCTTTTCCGTAGTGACGGGAGAGAAAGATACGCAGTATTTT.

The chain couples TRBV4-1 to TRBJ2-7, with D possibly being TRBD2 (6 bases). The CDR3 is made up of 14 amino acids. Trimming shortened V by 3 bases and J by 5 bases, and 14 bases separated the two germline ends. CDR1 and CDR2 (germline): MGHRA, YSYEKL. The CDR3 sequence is CASSQVEGRHEQYF. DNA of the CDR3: TGCGCCAGCAGCCAGGTTGAGGGGAGGCACGAGCAGTACTTC.

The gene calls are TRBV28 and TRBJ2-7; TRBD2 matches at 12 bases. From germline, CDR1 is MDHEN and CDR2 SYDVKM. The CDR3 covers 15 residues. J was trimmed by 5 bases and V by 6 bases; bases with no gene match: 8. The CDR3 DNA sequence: TGTGCCAGCAGCCCGATACTAGCGGGAGGAGACGAGCAGTACTTC. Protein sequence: CASSPILAGGDEQYF.

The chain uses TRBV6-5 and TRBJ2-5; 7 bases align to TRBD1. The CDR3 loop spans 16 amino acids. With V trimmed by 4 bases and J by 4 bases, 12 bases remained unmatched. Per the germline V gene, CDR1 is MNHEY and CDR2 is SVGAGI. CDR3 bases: TGTGCCAGCAGTTCCTCGAGGGACAGCCTGGGAGAGACCCAGTACTTC. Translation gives CASSSSRDSLGETQYF.

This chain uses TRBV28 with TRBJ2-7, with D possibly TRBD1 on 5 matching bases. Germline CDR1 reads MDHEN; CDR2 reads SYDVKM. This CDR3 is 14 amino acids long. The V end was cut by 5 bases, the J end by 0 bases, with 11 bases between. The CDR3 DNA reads TGTGCCAGCAGTACCTCGACAGCCTCCTACGAGCAGTACTTC. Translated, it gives CASSTSTASYEQYF. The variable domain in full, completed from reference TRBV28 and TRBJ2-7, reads DVKVTQSSRYLVKRTGEKVFLECVQDMDHENMFWYRQDPGLGLRLIYFSYDVKMKEKGDIPEGYSVSREKKERFSLILESASTNQTSMYLCASSTSTASYEQYFGPGTRLTVT.

In nucleotides, the CDR3 is TGTGCCTCCGGGGGGTACAATGAGCAGTTCTTC. This translates into CASGGYNEQFF. This chain connects TRBV30 to TRBJ2-1; TRBD2 agrees at 7 bases. The CDR3 runs to 11 residues. Germline V gives CDR1 GTSNPN, CDR2 SVGIG (reference sequence). The V segment lost 7 bases and the J segment 4 bases; nucleotides outside the gene matches: 1.

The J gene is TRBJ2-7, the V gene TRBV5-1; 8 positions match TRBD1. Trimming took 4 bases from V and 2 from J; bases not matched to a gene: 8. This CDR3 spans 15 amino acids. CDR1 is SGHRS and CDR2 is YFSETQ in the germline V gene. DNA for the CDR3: TGCGCCAGCAGCCCAACGGACAGGGCACCCTACGAGCAGTACTTC. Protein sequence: CASSPTDRAPYEQYF.

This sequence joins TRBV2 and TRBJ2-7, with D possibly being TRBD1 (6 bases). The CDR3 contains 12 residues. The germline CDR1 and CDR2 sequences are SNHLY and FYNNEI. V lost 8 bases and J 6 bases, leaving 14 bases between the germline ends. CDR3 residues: CASGKNRVEQYF. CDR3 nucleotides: TGTGCCAGCGGGAAGAACAGGGTCGAGCAGTACTTC.

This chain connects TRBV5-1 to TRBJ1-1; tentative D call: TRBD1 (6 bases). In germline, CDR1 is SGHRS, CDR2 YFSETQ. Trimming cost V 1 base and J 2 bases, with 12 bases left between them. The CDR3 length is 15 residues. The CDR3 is CASSLKGGVNTEAFF. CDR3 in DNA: TGCGCCAGCAGCTTGAAGGGGGGGGTTAACACTGAAGCTTTCTTT.

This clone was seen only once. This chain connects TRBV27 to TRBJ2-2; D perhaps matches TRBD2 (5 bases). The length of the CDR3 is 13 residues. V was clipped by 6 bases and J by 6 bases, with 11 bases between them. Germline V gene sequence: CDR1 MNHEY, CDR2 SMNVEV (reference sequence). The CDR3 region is CASRGEWAGELFF. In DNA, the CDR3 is TGTGCCAGCAGGGGAGAGTGGGCCGGGGAGCTGTTTTTT.

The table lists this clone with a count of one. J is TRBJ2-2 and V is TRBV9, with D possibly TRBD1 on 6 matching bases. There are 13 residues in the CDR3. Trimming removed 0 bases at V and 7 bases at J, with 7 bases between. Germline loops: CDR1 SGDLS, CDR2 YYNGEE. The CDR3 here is CASSVEGGGELFF. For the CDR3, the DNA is TGTGCCAGCAGCGTAGAAGGGGGCGGGGAGCTGTTTTTT.

The CDR3 bases are TGTGCCAGCAGTTCCTCTAGCGGGGGGTGGTGGAATGAGCAGTTCTTC. Its protein is CASSSSSGGWWNEQFF. This sequence joins TRBV7-9 and TRBJ2-1; 11 bases match TRBD2. V lost 6 bases and J lost 7; bases outside the gene matches: 11. The V gene's germline CDR1 is SEHNR and CDR2 FQNEAQ (reference sequence). This CDR3 is 16 amino acids long.

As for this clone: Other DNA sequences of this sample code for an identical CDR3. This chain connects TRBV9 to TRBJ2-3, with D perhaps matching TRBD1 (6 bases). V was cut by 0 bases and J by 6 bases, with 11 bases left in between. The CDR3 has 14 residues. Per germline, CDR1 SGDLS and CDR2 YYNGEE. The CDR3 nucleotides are TGTGCCAGCAGCGTAGGGGGGCGTGCGGATACGCAGTATTTT. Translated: CASSVGGRADTQYF.

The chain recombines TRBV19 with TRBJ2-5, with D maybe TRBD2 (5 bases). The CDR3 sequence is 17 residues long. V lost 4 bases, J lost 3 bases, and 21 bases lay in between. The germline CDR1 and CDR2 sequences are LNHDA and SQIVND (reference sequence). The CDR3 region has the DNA TGTGCCAGTAGTAGGAGGCCCGGACTCCACCCGGAAGAGACCCAGTACTTC. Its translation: CASSRRPGLHPEETQYF.

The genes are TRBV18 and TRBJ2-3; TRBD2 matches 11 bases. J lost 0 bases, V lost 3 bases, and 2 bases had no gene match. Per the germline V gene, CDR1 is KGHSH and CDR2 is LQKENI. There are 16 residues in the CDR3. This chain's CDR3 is CASSPTSGGSTDTQYF. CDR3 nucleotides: TGTGCCAGCTCACCTACTAGCGGGGGTAGCACAGATACGCAGTATTTT.

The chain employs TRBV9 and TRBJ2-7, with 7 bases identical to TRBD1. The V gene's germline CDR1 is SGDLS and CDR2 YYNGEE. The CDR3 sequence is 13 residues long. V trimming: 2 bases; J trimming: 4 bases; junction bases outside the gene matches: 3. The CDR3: CASSVQGDYEQYF. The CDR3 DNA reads TGTGCCAGCAGCGTGCAGGGGGATTACGAGCAGTACTTC.

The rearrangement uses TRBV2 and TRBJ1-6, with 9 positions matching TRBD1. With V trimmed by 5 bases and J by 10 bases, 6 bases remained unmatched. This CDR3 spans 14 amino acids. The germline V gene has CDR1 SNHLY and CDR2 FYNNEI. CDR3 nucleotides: TGTGCCAGCAGTTTGGACAGGGGAGGATCACCCCTCCACTTT. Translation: CASSLDRGGSPLHF.

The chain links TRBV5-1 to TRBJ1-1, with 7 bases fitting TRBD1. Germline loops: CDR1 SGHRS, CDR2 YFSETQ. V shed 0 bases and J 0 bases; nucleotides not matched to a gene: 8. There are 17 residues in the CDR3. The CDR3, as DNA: TGCGCCAGCAGCTTGGGGCACCCAGGGGGGTTGAACACTGAAGCTTTCTTT. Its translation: CASSLGHPGGLNTEAFF.

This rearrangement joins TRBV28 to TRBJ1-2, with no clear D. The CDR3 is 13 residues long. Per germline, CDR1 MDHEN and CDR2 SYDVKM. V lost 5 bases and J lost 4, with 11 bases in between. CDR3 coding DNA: TGTGCCAGCAGTATCCCCCTCTCCTATGGCTACACCTTC. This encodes CASSIPLSYGYTF.